There are many counts of the clone carrying this T cell receptor beta chain. This sample stems from a study of blood T cells in healthy people across ages. The overall study: Template switching captured about one barcoded beta molecule per two T cells.

Using a J-beta primer mix together with a sample-barcoded 5' primer, a second PCR was run for roughly 6 to 11 cycles. From the 5' RACE reads, TCRdb called clonotypes with MiXCR, one entry per CDR3 protein. The sample contains about 400,000 distinct CDR3 sequences, roughly half of which appear only once. Per the germline V gene, CDR1 is MNHNY and CDR2 is SVGAGI (reference sequence). The V end lost 2 bases, the J end lost 14 bases, and 18 bases lay between the germline ends. The CDR3 consists of 14 residues. The TCR comes from a man aged 55-75 years in good health. The chain carries TRBV6-6 and TRBJ1-4; maybe TRBD1 (6 bases). Sequenced sample: blood. CDR3 protein: CASSYPRDNDFLFF. CDR3 nucleotide sequence: TGTGCCAGCAGTTACCCCCGGGACAACGACTTTCTGTTTTTT.